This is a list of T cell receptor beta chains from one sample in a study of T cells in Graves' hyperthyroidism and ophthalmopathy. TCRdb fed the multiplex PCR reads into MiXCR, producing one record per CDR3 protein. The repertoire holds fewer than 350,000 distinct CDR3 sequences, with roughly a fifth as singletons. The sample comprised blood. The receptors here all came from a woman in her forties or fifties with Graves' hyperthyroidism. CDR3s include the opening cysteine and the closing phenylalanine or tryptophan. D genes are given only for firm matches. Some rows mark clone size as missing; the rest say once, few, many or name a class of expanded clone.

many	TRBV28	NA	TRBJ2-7	TGTGCCAGCACTCTAGGCAGTTTCTACGAGCAGTACTTC	CASTLGSFYEQYF
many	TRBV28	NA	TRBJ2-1	TGTGCCAGCAGTTTATGGGGCGTATCGAGCTCCTACAATGAGCAGTTCTTC	CASSLWGVSSSYNEQFF
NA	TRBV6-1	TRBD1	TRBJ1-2	TGTGCCAGCATTCCCAGGGGGCGCGGCTATGGCTACACCTTC	CASIPRGRGYGYTF
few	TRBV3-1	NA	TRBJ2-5	TGTGCCAGCAGCCAAGATCGGGCAGACCAAGAGACCCAGTACTTC	CASSQDRADQETQYF
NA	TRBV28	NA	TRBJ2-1	TGTGCCAGCAGTTTATTGGAGGAGTTTGGGGAGCAGTTCTTC	CASSLLEEFGEQFF
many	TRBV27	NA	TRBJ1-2	TGTGCCAGCAGTTCCTATTCGGGGGGGGGGGCTGGTGGCTACACCTTC	CASSSYSGGGAGGYTF
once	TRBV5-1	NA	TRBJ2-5	TGCGCCAGCAGCTTGGCAAAACAAGAGACCCAGTACTTC	CASSLAKQETQYF
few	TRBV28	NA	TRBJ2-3	TGTGCCAGCAGTTATGGACGGGGGAGCACAGATACGCAGTATTTT	CASSYGRGSTDTQYF
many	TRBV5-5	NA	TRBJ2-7	TGTGCCAGCGGCACCTCCTACGAGCAGTACTTC	CASGTSYEQYF
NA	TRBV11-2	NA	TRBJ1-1	TGTGCCAGCAGCTCGACACGCCCCACTGAAGCTTTCTTT	CASSSTRPTEAFF
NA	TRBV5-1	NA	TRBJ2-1	TGCGCCAGCAGCTTGGCCTCCCCAGGACGCGGGTGGGATGAGCAGTTCTTC	CASSLASPGRGWDEQFF
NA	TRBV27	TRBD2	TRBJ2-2	TGTGCCAGCAGTTTATCAACTAGCGGGGGGGCGAACACCGGGGAGCTGTTTTTT	CASSLSTSGGANTGELFF
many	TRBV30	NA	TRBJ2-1	TGTGCCTGGAGCGCTGGGGGTCCCAATGAGCAGTTCTTC	CAWSAGGPNEQFF
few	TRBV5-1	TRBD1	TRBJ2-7	TGCGCCAGCAGCCTAGGACAGGGTCGTACCTACGAGCAGTACTTC	CASSLGQGRTYEQYF
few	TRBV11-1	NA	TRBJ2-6	TGTGCCAGCAGCTTTGTGCATTCTGGGGCCAACGTCCTGACTTTC	CASSFVHSGANVLTF
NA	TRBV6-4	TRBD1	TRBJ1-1	TGTGCCAGCAGTGACTCTCAGGGGGCGCGGGCTTTCTTT	CASSDSQGARAFF
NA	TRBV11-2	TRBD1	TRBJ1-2	TGTGCCAGCAGCTTAGTCGGGACAGCTCCTACCCGCTATGGCTACACCTTC	CASSLVGTAPTRYGYTF
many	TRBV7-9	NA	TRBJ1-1	TGTGCCAGCAGCAAACCGGGGGCAGAAGCTTTCTTT	CASSKPGAEAFF
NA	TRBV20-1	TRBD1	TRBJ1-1	TGCAGTGCTAGTAGGCGGGACAGGGGCCCGAACACTGAAGCTTTCTTT	CSASRRDRGPNTEAFF
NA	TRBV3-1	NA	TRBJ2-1	TGTGCCAGCAGCACCCGACAGGAACTCAACTACAATGAGCAGTTCTTC	CASSTRQELNYNEQFF
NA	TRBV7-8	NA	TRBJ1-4	TGTGCCAGCAGTGTGGCAACTAATGAAAAACTGTTTTTT	CASSVATNEKLFF
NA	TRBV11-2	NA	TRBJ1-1	TGTGCCAGCAGCTTAGAGTCGACGGAGAACACTGAAGCTTTCTTT	CASSLESTENTEAFF